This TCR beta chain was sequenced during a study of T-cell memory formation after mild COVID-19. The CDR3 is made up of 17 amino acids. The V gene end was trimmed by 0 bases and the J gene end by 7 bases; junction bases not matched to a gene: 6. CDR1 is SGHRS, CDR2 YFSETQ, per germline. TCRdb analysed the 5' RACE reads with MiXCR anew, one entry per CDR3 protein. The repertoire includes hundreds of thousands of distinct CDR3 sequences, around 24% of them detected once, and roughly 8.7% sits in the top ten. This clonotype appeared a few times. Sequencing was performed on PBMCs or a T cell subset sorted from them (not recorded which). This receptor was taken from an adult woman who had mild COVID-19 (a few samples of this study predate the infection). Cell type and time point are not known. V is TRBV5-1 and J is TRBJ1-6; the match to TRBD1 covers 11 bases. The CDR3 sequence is CASSLGWDRGENSPLHF. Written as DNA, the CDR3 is TGCGCCAGCAGCTTGGGATGGGACAGGGGGGAAAATTCACCCCTCCACTTT.